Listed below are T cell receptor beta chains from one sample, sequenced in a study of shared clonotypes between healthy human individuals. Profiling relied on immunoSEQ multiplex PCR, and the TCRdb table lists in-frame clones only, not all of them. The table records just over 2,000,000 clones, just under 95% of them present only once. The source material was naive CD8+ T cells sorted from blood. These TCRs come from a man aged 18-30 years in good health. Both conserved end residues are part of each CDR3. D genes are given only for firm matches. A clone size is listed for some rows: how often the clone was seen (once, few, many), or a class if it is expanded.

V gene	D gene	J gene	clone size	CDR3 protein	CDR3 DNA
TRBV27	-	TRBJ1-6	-	CASSIVYNSPLHF	TGTGCCAGCAGTATTGTGTATAATTCACCCCTCCACTTT
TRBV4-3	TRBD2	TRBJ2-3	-	CASSQGIAGGPTDTQYF	TGCGCCAGCAGCCAAGGGATAGCGGGAGGGCCCACAGATACGCAGTATTTT
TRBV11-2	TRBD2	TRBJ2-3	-	CATGEAGVVDTQYF	TGTGCGACCGGGGAAGCGGGAGTGGTAGATACGCAGTATTTT
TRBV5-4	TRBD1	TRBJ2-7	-	CASSLSPGQEGYEQYF	TGTGCCAGCAGCTTGTCCCCGGGACAGGAGGGCTACGAGCAGTACTTC
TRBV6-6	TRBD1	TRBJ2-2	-	CASTLWDRIGTGELFF	TGTGCCAGCACCCTCTGGGACAGGATTGGGACCGGGGAGCTGTTTTTT
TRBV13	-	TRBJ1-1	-	CASSLAKGNTEAFF	TGTGCCAGCAGCTTAGCGAAGGGGAACACTGAAGCTTTCTTT
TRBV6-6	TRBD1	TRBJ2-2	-	CASRTRGLVNTGELFF	TGTGCCAGCAGAACCAGGGGGCTTGTGAACACCGGGGAGCTGTTTTTT
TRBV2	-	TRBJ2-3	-	CAIQGQRGSTDTQYF	TGTGCCATACAGGGCCAGCGGGGAAGCACAGATACGCAGTATTTT
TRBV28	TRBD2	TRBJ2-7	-	CASSYTSGGPYEQYF	TGTGCCAGCAGTTATACTAGCGGGGGACCCTACGAGCAGTACTTC
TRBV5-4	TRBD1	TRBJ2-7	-	CASSLGTGGTFGTYEQYF	TGTGCCAGCAGCTTGGGGACAGGGGGAACGTTTGGGACCTACGAGCAGTACTTC
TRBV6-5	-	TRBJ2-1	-	CASSYWSELPFNEQFF	TGTGCCAGCAGTTATTGGTCGGAGCTTCCTTTTAATGAGCAGTTCTTC
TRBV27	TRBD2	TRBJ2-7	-	CASSLSSTSAHEQYF	TGTGCCAGCAGTTTATCTTCTACTAGCGCCCACGAGCAGTACTTC
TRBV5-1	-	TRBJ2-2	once	CASSLGSRVVYTGELFF	TGCGCCAGCAGCTTGGGGTCCAGGGTCGTGTACACCGGGGAGCTGTTTTTT
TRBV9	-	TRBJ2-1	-	CASSVAPWDEQFF	TGTGCCAGCAGCGTAGCCCCATGGGATGAGCAGTTCTTC
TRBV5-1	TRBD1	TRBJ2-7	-	CASSLVPTGGYEQYF	TGCGCCAGCAGCTTGGTGCCGACAGGGGGGTACGAGCAGTACTTC
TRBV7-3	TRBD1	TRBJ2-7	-	CASSLNSGQSHEQYF	TGTGCCAGCAGCTTAAATTCGGGACAGTCCCACGAGCAGTACTTC
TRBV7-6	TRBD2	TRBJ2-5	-	CASSLWTSGSAETQYF	TGTGCCAGCAGCCTCTGGACTAGCGGGAGTGCGGAGACCCAGTACTTC
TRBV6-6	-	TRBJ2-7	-	CASSSSGGLREQYF	TGTGCCAGCAGTAGCTCCGGTGGTCTACGCGAGCAGTACTTC
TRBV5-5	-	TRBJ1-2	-	CASSFPADYGYTF	TGTGCCAGCAGCTTTCCGGCGGACTATGGCTACACCTTC
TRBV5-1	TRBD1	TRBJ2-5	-	CASSNGTGYRETQYF	TGCGCCAGCAGCAACGGGACAGGGTATAGGGAGACCCAGTACTTC
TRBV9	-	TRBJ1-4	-	CASSASGAYEKLFF	TGTGCCAGCAGCGCGAGCGGGGCGTATGAAAAACTGTTTTTT
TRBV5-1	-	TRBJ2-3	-	CASSLKEMGGATDTQYF	TGCGCCAGCAGCTTGAAGGAAATGGGGGGTGCGACAGATACGCAGTATTTT
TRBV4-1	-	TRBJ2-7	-	CASSQDRAGEQYF	TGCGCCAGCAGCCAAGATCGGGCAGGCGAGCAGTACTTC
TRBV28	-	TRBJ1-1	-	CASSLWGENTEAFF	TGTGCCAGCAGTTTATGGGGGGAAAACACTGAAGCTTTCTTT
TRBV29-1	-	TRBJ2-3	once	CSVEDRLGPDTQYF	TGCAGCGTTGAAGATCGTTTGGGGCCAGATACGCAGTATTTT
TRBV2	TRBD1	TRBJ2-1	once	CASSRTGEQFF	TGTGCCAGCAGTAGGACAGGCGAGCAGTTCTTC
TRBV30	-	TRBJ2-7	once	CAWSVNGLDEQYF	TGTGCCTGGAGTGTAAATGGGTTGGACGAGCAGTACTTC
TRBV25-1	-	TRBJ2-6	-	CASSDENSGANVLTF	TGTGCCAGCAGTGATGAGAACTCTGGGGCCAACGTCCTGACTTTC
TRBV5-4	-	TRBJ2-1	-	CASSLGANEQFF	TGTGCCAGCAGCTTGGGAGCGAATGAGCAGTTCTTC
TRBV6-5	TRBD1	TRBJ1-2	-	CASSYGRQGSYGYTF	TGTGCCAGCAGTTACGGGCGACAGGGAAGTTATGGCTACACCTTC
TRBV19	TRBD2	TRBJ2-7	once	CASSKGTTKTYEQYF	TGTGCCAGTAGTAAAGGGACTACCAAAACCTACGAGCAGTACTTC
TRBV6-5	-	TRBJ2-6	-	CASSLPKTGANVLTF	TGTGCCAGCAGTTTACCAAAGACTGGGGCCAACGTCCTGACTTTC
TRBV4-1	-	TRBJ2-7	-	CASSPRGGGPYEQYF	TGCGCCAGCAGTCCAAGAGGAGGGGGCCCCTACGAGCAGTACTTC
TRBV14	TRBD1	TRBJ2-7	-	CASSLRLGTGEDEQYF	TGTGCCAGCAGCCTACGATTGGGGACAGGGGAGGACGAGCAGTACTTC
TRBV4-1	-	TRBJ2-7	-	CASSPKSWISYEQYF	TGCGCCAGCAGCCCGAAGTCCTGGATCTCCTACGAGCAGTACTTC
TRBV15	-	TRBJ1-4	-	CATSEGPAHEKLFF	TGTGCCACCAGCGAAGGACCCGCGCATGAAAAACTGTTTTTT
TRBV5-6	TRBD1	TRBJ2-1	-	CASSTTGLVDEQFF	TGTGCCAGCAGTACGACAGGGTTGGTTGATGAGCAGTTCTTC
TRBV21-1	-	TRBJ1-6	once	CASSKGRSSYNSPLHF	TGTGCCAGCAGCAAAGGACGGAGCTCCTATAATTCACCCCTCCACTTT
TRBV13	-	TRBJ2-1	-	CASTNDGKNEQFF	TGTGCCAGCACGAACGATGGGAAGAATGAGCAGTTCTTC
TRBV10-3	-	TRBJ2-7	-	CAISDSQPRTQTYEQYF	TGTGCCATCAGTGATAGCCAGCCACGGACACAAACCTACGAGCAGTACTTC
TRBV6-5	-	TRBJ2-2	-	CASSEQGSGELFF	TGTGCCAGCAGTGAACAGGGATCCGGGGAGCTGTTTTTT
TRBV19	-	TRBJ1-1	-	CASSIVRGGDTEAFF	TGTGCCAGTAGTATAGTAAGGGGAGGTGACACTGAAGCTTTCTTT
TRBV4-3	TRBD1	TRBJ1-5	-	CANATGQGIDQPQHF	TGCGCCAATGCAACGGGACAGGGGATCGATCAGCCCCAGCATTTT
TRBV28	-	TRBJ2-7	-	CASSLLGPSYEQYF	TGTGCCAGCAGTTTACTAGGGCCCTCCTACGAGCAGTACTTC
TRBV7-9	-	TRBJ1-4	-	CASSPWGGLRREEKLFF	TGTGCCAGCAGCCCGTGGGGAGGGTTGCGTCGGGAAGAAAAACTGTTTTTT
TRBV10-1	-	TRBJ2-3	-	CASSEDRNTQYF	TGCGCCAGCAGCGAAGACAGGAATACGCAGTATTTT
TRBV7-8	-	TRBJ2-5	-	CASSLGSLFGSQETQYF	TGTGCCAGCAGCTTAGGTTCGTTGTTCGGCAGCCAAGAGACCCAGTACTTC
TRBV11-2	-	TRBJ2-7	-	CASSLGRALEDEQYF	TGTGCCAGCAGCTTGGGGCGGGCGTTAGAGGACGAGCAGTACTTC
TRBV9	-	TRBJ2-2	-	CASSVGSGATGELFF	TGTGCCAGCAGCGTAGGTTCAGGAGCGACCGGGGAGCTGTTTTTT
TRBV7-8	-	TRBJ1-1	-	CASSLDWGTNTEAFF	TGTGCCAGCAGCTTAGACTGGGGAACGAACACTGAAGCTTTCTTT
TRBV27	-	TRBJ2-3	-	CASSSGADTQYF	TGTGCCAGCAGTTCAGGCGCAGATACGCAGTATTTT